Sequencing of this TCR beta chain was carried out in a study of CD8+CD57+ T cells in acquired aplastic anemia. Study-wide results and caveats: No significant patient-versus-control difference appeared in CD8+ Simpson's diversity.

This CDR3 spans 13 amino acids. V lost 2 bases and J 6 bases, leaving 10 bases between the germline ends. CDR1 is SGHAT and CDR2 is FQNNGV in the germline V gene. The study profiled TCR beta VDJ and CDR3 using genomic DNA as template. TCRdb reprocessed the reads with MiXCR, giving one entry per CDR3 protein. The data hold some 190,000 distinct CDR3 sequences, with approximately 52% observed a single time. Ten or more counts support this clonotype. The antigen remains unidentified. The chain recombines TRBV11-2 with TRBJ1-2; D is uncertain. The specimen sequenced was sorted CD4+, CD8+, or CD8+CD57+ T cells (not recorded which) from PBMCs. This clonotype originated in a human donor in good health, serving as a control. Here the CDR3 DNA reads TGTGCCAGCAGCTTAACGCAGAACGATGGCTACACCTTC. Its translation is CASSLTQNDGYTF.